The 24 T cell receptor beta chains below all came from one sample that was sequenced in a study of T-cell memory formation after mild COVID-19. TCRdb re-analysed the 5' RACE reads in MiXCR, keeping a single row per CDR3 protein. Altogether around 250,000 distinct CDR3 sequences are present, about a sixth being singletons, with the ten largest covering about 23%. The sequenced sample was PBMCs or a T cell subset sorted from them (not recorded which). The receptors here all came from a man between 18 and 35 years old who had mild COVID-19 (a few samples of this study predate the infection). Cell type and time point are not known.

This clonotype was observed many times. V is TRBV11-2 and J is TRBJ2-7; the D is unclear. Germline V gene sequence: CDR1 SGHAT, CDR2 FQNNGV. There are 13 residues in the CDR3. V lost 0 bases, J lost 6 bases, and 9 bases lay in between. CDR3 residues: CASSLDQIAEQYF. Here the CDR3 DNA reads TGTGCCAGCAGCTTAGATCAAATAGCCGAGCAGTACTTC.

This clonotype was counted a few times. The gene calls are TRBV20-1 and TRBJ2-7; 7 nucleotides agree with TRBD1. This CDR3 is 13 amino acids long. CDR1 is DFQATT and CDR2 is SNEGSKA in the germline V gene (reference sequence). V was clipped by 6 bases and J by 4 bases; unmatched bases: 9. CDR3 loop: CSAHGTATYEQYV. CDR3 sequence (DNA): TGCAGTGCCCACGGGACAGCTACATACGAGCAGTACGTC.

This clonotype turned up a few times. The chain employs TRBV10-3 and TRBJ2-3; no definite D call. CDR3 length: 13 amino acids. Trimming took off 2 bases at V and 1 base at J, with 4 bases between the two ends. Germline-derived CDR1 and CDR2 are ENHRY and SYGVKD. The CDR3 coding sequence is TGTGCCATCAGTGAGGCAGGCACAGATACGCAGTATTTT. Its protein product is CAISEAGTDTQYF.

In its sample, this clonotype was seen a few times. The rearrangement links TRBV7-8 to TRBJ2-1, with 7 bases matching TRBD2. This CDR3 spans 14 amino acids. V gave up 2 bases and J gave up 3 bases; unmatched junction bases: 1. Germline assignment: CDR1 SGHVS and CDR2 FQNEAQ. In DNA, the CDR3 is TGTGCCAGCAGCTTACTAGCGGTCTACAATGAGCAGTTCTTC. Amino acids: CASSLLAVYNEQFF. Combining the CDR3 with reference TRBV7-8 and TRBJ2-1 gives the whole variable domain GAGVSQSPRYKVAKRGQDVALRCDPISGHVSLFWYQQALGQGPEFLTYFQNEAQLDKSGLPSDRFFAERPEGSVSTLKIQRTQQEDSAVYLCASSLLAVYNEQFFGPGTRLTVL.

This chain joins TRBV5-1 and TRBJ2-3; D is uncertain. Trimming pared 0 bases from V and 2 bases from J, leaving 10 bases between. There are 15 residues in the CDR3. Germline CDR1 and CDR2: SGHRS and YFSETQ. Written as DNA, the CDR3 is TGCGCCAGCAGCTTGGCCTGGGGATCCACAGATACGCAGTATTTT. The encoded protein is CASSLAWGSTDTQYF.

This clonotype has a handful of counts. This rearrangement joins TRBV12-3 or TRBV12-4 to TRBJ1-2, with D possibly being TRBD1 (6 bases). The CDR3 has 16 amino acids. V lost 5 bases and J 7 bases, leaving 23 bases between the germline ends. The CDR3 DNA reads TGTGCCAGCAGTCCCCTGGGGACACCCATTTCAGGTGGCTACACCTTC. As protein: CASSPLGTPISGGYTF.

The chain uses TRBV4-2 and TRBJ2-3; 10 bases map to TRBD1. CDR1 and CDR2 (germline): LGHNA, YNFKEQ. V trimming: 4 bases; J trimming: 6 bases; junction bases outside the gene matches: 7. CDR3 length: 15 residues. Written as DNA, the CDR3 is TGTGCCAGCAGCCGGGACAGGGGTGACCGCGATACGCAGTATTTT. This sequence encodes CASSRDRGDRDTQYF.

The J gene is TRBJ1-3, the V gene TRBV4-3; no clear D. V was pared by 0 bases and J by 0 bases, with 6 bases between. This CDR3 comprises 15 residues. Looked up from germline, CDR1 is LGHNA and CDR2 is YSLEER. CDR3 nucleotides: TGCGCCAGCAGCCAAGACCCGGTCTCTGGAAACACCATATATTTT. Its translation is CASSQDPVSGNTIYF.

V usage is TRBV29-1 and J usage is TRBJ1-2, with D uncertain. The CDR3 consists of 11 residues. Germline V gene sequence: CDR1 SQVTM, CDR2 ANQGSEA. Trimming removed 6 bases from V and 7 bases from J, with 12 bases in between. The CDR3 reads CSVPAAAGYTF. The CDR3 nucleotides read TGCAGCGTCCCTGCCGCAGCTGGCTACACCTTC. The variable domain in full, completed from reference TRBV29-1 and TRBJ1-2, reads SAVISQKPSRDICQRGTSLTIQCQVDSQVTMMFWYRQQPGQSLTLIATANQGSEATYESGFVIDKFPISRPNLTFSTLTVSNMSPEDSSIYLCSVPAAAGYTFGSGTRLTVV.

This clonotype showed up many times. This sequence joins TRBV12-3 or TRBV12-4 and TRBJ2-1; D ambiguous. The CDR3 runs to 11 residues. The V and J ends lost 4 bases and 8 bases respectively, with 6 bases between them. As DNA, the CDR3 is TGTGCCAGCAGTTCGTGGGATGAGCAGTTCTTC. Translation gives CASSSWDEQFF.

The chain carries TRBV7-2 and TRBJ2-2; D is tentatively TRBD1 or TRBD2 (5 bases each). V was pared by 6 bases and J by 0 bases, with 14 bases between. The CDR3 runs 16 residues. Per germline, CDR1 SGHTA and CDR2 FQGNSA. The CDR3, as DNA: TGTGCCAGCAGGCCTTACGGGACGGCGAACACCGGGGAGCTGTTTTTT. Its protein product is CASRPYGTANTGELFF.

This clonotype was seen only a few times. The chain is built from TRBV12-3 or TRBV12-4 and TRBJ2-7; D may match TRBD1 or TRBD2 (5 bases each). The CDR3 is 14 residues long. CDR3 DNA sequence: TGTGCCAGCAGTTTAGAGGGGAGCTCCTATGAGCAGTACGTC. Protein product: CASSLEGSSYEQYV.

This clonotype was counted a few times. The chain carries TRBV5-1 and TRBJ1-2; D is unclear. CDR1 and CDR2 (germline): SGHRS, YFSETQ. The CDR3 covers 15 residues. V was cut by 3 bases and J by 4 bases, with 16 bases left in between. The CDR3: CASSSREDPLYGYTF. The DNA for the CDR3 is TGCGCCAGCAGCTCGCGGGAAGATCCGCTCTATGGCTACACCTTC.

The rearrangement links TRBV5-1 to TRBJ2-1; 12 bases agree with TRBD2. Looked up from germline, CDR1 is SGHRS and CDR2 is YFSETQ. The CDR3 totals 16 residues. Trimming cost V 4 bases and J 3 bases; bases outside gene matches: 5. CDR3 sequence: CASSPRTSGIYNEQFF. DNA of the CDR3: TGCGCCAGCAGCCCCCGGACTAGCGGGATCTACAATGAGCAGTTCTTC. The whole variable domain, filled in from reference TRBV5-1 and TRBJ2-1, reads KAGVTQTPRYLIKTRGQQVTLSCSPISGHRSVSWYQQTPGQGLQFLFEYFSETQRNKGNFPGRFSGRQFSNSRSEMNVSTLELGDSALYLCASSPRTSGIYNEQFFGPGTRLTVL.

The chain recombines TRBV27 with TRBJ2-3; 8 bases line up with TRBD2. CDR3 size: 14 residues. Trimming removed 6 bases from V and 1 base from J; junction bases left unmatched: 3. CDR1 MNHEY and CDR2 SMNVEV come from the germline V gene (reference sequence). CDR3 in amino acids: CASRDGRGTDTQYF. DNA for the CDR3: TGTGCCAGCAGGGACGGGAGGGGCACAGATACGCAGTATTTT.

Comment on this clonotype: The junction does not match germline at one end; this may be a read error. The chain employs TRBV12-3 or TRBV12-4 and TRBJ2-1, with 8 positions matching TRBD1. This CDR3 region has 13 residues. CDR3 in DNA: TGTGCCAGCAGTCCTCAAGACAGGGGAAATCCGATCTTC. It specifies CASSPQDRGNPIF.

The table lists this clonotype with many counts. V usage is TRBV4-3 and J usage is TRBJ2-5; 10 nucleotides align to TRBD2. Losses at the gene ends were 4 bases for V and 5 bases for J; bases not matched to a gene: 10. CDR1 LGHNA and CDR2 YSLEER come from the germline V gene. This CDR3 spans 16 amino acids. The CDR3 is CASSRSTASGGETQYF. CDR3 DNA: TGCGCCAGCAGCCGGTCAACGGCTAGCGGGGGTGAGACCCAGTACTTC.

The chain links TRBV7-9 to TRBJ2-7; TRBD2 agrees at 9 bases. CDR3 length: 14 residues. Germline V lookup: CDR1 SEHNR, CDR2 FQNEAQ (reference sequence). Trimming at V came to 1 base and at J to 7 bases, leaving 5 bases not matched to a gene. The CDR3 here is CASSLEGTSYEQYV. CDR3 nucleotides: TGTGCCAGCAGCTTAGAAGGGACTAGCTATGAGCAGTACGTC.

V usage is TRBV20-1 and J usage is TRBJ1-5; no reliable D call. V lost 3 bases and J lost 5, with 14 bases in between. The CDR3 is made up of 14 amino acids. Looked up from germline, CDR1 is DFQATT and CDR2 is SNEGSKA (reference sequence). CDR3 coding DNA: TGCAGTGCTAGTGATCCCAGCCTTGATCAGCCCCAGCATTTT. Translated, it gives CSASDPSLDQPQHF.

This clonotype has just a few counts. The chain employs TRBV12-3 or TRBV12-4 and TRBJ1-2, with TRBD1 as a possible D gene (6 bases). This CDR3 region has 15 residues. The V end lost 5 bases, the J end lost 6 bases, and 19 bases lay between the germline ends. CDR3 sequence (DNA): TGTGCCAGCAGTCGATTTGGGCGGGGGGGCCATGGCTACACCTTC. Residues: CASSRFGRGGHGYTF.

The table lists this clonotype with a few counts. The chain couples TRBV28 to TRBJ2-2, with D possibly TRBD1 on 5 matching bases. CDR1 is MDHEN, CDR2 SYDVKM, per germline. The CDR3 has 16 residues. Deletions cut 6 bases from V and 4 bases from J, with 18 bases between. CDR3 region: CASRPSGQAVTGELFF. In nucleotides, the CDR3 is TGTGCCAGCAGGCCTTCAGGGCAGGCGGTCACCGGGGAGCTGTTTTTT.

This rearrangement joins TRBV27 to TRBJ1-1; TRBD1 matches 7 bases. The germline V gene encodes CDR1 MNHEY and CDR2 SMNVEV (reference sequence). The V gene end was trimmed by 5 bases and the J gene end by 2 bases; junction bases not matched to a gene: 8. There are 15 residues in the CDR3. DNA for the CDR3: TGTGCCAGCAGTCCGCAGGGGACAGTTAACACTGAAGCTTTCTTT. It encodes CASSPQGTVNTEAFF.

This clonotype was recorded a few times. The chain joins TRBV30 to TRBJ2-1; maybe TRBD2 (5 bases). The CDR3 consists of 9 residues. Trimming stripped 5 bases from V and 15 bases from J, with 11 bases between. Germline loops: CDR1 GTSNPN, CDR2 SVGIG (reference sequence). CDR3 DNA sequence: TGTGCCTGGGGGCCCCGGGGGTTCTTC. As protein: CAWGPRGFF.

J is TRBJ2-3 and V is TRBV7-9; D may match TRBD1 or TRBD2 (6 bases each). The CDR3 length is 16 residues. V lost 4 bases and J lost 6, with 20 bases in between. Germline assignment: CDR1 SEHNR and CDR2 FQNEAQ (reference sequence). The CDR3 reads CASSYRRGGHWDTQYF. The CDR3 nucleotides read TGTGCCAGCAGCTATCGCAGGGGAGGCCATTGGGATACGCAGTATTTT.